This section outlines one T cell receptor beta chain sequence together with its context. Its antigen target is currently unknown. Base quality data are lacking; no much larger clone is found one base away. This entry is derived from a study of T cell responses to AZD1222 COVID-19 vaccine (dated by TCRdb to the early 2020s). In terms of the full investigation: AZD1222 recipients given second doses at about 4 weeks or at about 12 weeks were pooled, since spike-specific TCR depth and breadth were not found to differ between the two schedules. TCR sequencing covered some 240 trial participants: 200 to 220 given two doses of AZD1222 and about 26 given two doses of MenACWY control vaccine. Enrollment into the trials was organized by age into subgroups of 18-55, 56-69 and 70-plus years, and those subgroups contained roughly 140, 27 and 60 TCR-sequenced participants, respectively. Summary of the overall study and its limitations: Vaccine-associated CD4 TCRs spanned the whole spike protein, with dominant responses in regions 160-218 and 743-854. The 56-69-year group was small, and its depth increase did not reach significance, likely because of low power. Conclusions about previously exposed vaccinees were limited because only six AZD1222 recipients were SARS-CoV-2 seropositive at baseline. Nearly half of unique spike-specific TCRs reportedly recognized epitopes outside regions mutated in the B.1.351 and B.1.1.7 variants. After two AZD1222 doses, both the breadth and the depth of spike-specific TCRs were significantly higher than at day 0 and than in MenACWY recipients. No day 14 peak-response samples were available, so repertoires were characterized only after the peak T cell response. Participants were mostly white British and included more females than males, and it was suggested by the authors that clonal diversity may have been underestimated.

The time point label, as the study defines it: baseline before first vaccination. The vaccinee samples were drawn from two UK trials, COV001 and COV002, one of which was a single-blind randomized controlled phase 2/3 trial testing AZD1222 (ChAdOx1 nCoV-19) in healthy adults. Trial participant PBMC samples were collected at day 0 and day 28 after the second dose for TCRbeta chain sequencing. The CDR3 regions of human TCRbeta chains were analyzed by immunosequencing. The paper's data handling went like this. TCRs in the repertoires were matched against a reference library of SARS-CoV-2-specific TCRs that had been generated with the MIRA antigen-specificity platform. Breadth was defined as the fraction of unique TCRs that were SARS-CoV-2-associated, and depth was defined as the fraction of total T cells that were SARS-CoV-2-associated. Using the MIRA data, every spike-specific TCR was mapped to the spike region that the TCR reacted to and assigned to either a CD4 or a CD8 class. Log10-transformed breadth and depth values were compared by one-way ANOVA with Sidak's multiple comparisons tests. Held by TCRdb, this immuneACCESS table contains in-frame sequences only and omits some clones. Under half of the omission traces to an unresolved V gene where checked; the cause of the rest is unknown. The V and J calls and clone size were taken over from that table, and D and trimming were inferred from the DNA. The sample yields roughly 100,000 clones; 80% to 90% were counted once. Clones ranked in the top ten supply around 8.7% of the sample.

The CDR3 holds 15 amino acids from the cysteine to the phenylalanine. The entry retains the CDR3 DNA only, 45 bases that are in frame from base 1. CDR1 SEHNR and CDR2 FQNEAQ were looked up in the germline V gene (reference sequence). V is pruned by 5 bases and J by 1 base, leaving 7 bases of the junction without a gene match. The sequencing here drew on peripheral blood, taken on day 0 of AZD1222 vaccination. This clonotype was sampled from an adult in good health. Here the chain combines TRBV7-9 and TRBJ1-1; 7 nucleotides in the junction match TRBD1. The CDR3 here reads CASSKGTVGNTEAFF. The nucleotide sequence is TGTGCCAGCAGCAAAGGGACAGTGGGGAACACTGAAGCTTTCTTT.